Each of the 18 T cell receptor beta chains below was sequenced from the same sample in a study of metastatic and nonmetastatic thyroid tumors. Not a single patient had been given any form of treatment at any point before undergoing thyroid surgery. From the PCR reads, TCRdb re-called clones with MiXCR. The table records about 70,000 clones, less than 20% of them present only once. Material: blood. The receptors were sampled from a female donor with papillary thyroid cancer or a benign thyroid nodule (not recorded which). Some clones in this sample may be carry-over from other donors' samples.

This clone has a count of ten or more. The V and J genes are TRBV2 and TRBJ1-4; a possible D gene is TRBD1 (6 bases). Germline V CDR1 and CDR2: SNHLY, FYNNEI. V was clipped by 3 bases and J by 8 bases, with 19 bases between them. CDR3 length: 16 amino acids. The CDR3 bases are TGTGCCAGCAGTGATACGGGGGGCTCCTTCCGCGAAAAACTGTTTTTT. Translating gives CASSDTGGSFREKLFF.

This clone came up many times. The gene calls are TRBV6-1 and TRBJ2-5; D not certain. Trimming stripped 4 bases from V and 5 bases from J, with 8 bases between. The CDR3 is made up of 12 amino acids. In germline, CDR1 is MNHNS, CDR2 SASEGT. The CDR3 spells CASSAVLETQYF. In DNA form, the CDR3 reads TGTGCCAGCAGTGCCGTATTGGAGACCCAGTACTTC.

This clone was found many times. V is TRBV25-1 and J is TRBJ1-2; maybe TRBD1 (6 bases). Trimming pared 7 bases from V and 8 bases from J, leaving 11 bases between. The CDR3 extends over 11 amino acids. The germline V gene encodes CDR1 MGHDK and CDR2 SYGVNS. The CDR3 sequence is CASNTGRGYTF. Here the CDR3 DNA reads TGTGCCAGCAACACAGGGAGAGGCTACACCTTC.

This clone appeared a few times. The chain combines TRBV6-1 with TRBJ1-1, with D tentatively TRBD1 (6 bases). This CDR3 region has 16 residues. CDR1 and CDR2 from the germline V gene are MNHNS and SASEGT. Trimming cost V 7 bases and J 1 base, with 19 bases left between them. As DNA, the CDR3 is TGTGCCAGCAACTGGGACATCCGGAAGAAGAACACTGAAGCTTTCTTT. Translated: CASNWDIRKKNTEAFF.

This clone was recorded many times. The V call is TRBV7-9, the J call TRBJ2-1, with D unclear. CDR3 length equals 12 residues. Looked up from germline, CDR1 is SEHNR and CDR2 is FQNEAQ (reference sequence). Trimming took 2 bases from V and 9 from J, leaving 8 bases between them. CDR3 sequence (DNA): TGTGCCAGCAGCTTAAGTACGGGTGAGCAGTTCTTC. Its translation: CASSLSTGEQFF.

Ten or more counts support this clone. J is TRBJ1-1 and V is TRBV2; unclear D gene. Germline CDR1 and CDR2: SNHLY and FYNNEI. CDR3 length: 13 amino acids. Trimming cost V 0 bases and J 11 bases, with 13 bases left between them. This CDR3 reads CASSEAKVAGAFF. CDR3 nucleotide sequence: TGTGCCAGCAGTGAAGCGAAGGTCGCGGGCGCTTTCTTT.

This chain links TRBV7-3 with TRBJ2-5; 10 bases match TRBD2. The CDR3 extends over 17 amino acids. CDR1 is SGHTA, CDR2 FQGTGA, per germline. The trim removed 3 bases at V and 5 bases at J, leaving 12 bases unmatched. CDR3 coding DNA: TGTGCCAGCAGCTTTGAGGGTAGCGGGAGGTTGGGGGAGACCCAGTACTTC. Its protein product is CASSFEGSGRLGETQYF.

This clone was observed a handful of times. The chain employs TRBV6-5 and TRBJ1-2; TRBD1 might be the D (6 bases). The germline V gene has CDR1 MNHEY and CDR2 SVGAGI. The CDR3 totals 14 residues. Trimming pared 2 bases from V and 7 bases from J, leaving 14 bases between. The CDR3 coding sequence is TGTGCCAGCAGTTACAGTAGGAACAGGGCTGGCTACACCTTC. Protein product: CASSYSRNRAGYTF.

V and J are TRBV5-1 and TRBJ1-1, with D maybe TRBD1 (6 bases). The V gene's germline CDR1 is SGHRS and CDR2 YFSETQ. Trimming removed 5 bases from V and 5 bases from J, with 16 bases in between. This CDR3 has 14 amino acids. The CDR3 region has the DNA TGCGCCAGCAGTCTACAGGGAGAGAGGACTGAAGCTTTCTTT. Its translation: CASSLQGERTEAFF. Based on the CDR3 plus reference TRBV5-1 and TRBJ1-1, the full variable domain is KAGVTQTPRYLIKTRGQQVTLSCSPISGHRSVSWYQQTPGQGLQFLFEYFSETQRNKGNFPGRFSGRQFSNSRSEMNVSTLELGDSALYLCASSLQGERTEAFFGQGTRLTVV.

This chain connects TRBV6-1 to TRBJ2-2, with D possibly TRBD1 on 6 matching bases. V dropped 8 bases and J dropped 6 bases, with 7 bases sitting between them. The germline gives CDR1 MNHNS, CDR2 SASEGT. The CDR3 contains 11 residues. CDR3 residues: CASAGAGELFF. The CDR3 region has the DNA TGTGCCAGCGCAGGGGCCGGGGAGCTGTTTTTT.

This clone was observed at least ten times. V and J are TRBV20-1 and TRBJ2-7; 7 bases fit TRBD2. Trimming removed 3 bases from V and 6 bases from J; junction bases left unmatched: 8. The CDR3 runs to 13 residues. CDR1 and CDR2 from the germline V gene are DFQATT and SNEGSKA (reference sequence). The CDR3 DNA sequence: TGCAGTGCTAGTCTAGCGGAGTGGGGCGAGCAGTACTTC. Its protein is CSASLAEWGEQYF.

This clone has at least ten counts. The chain recombines TRBV25-1 with TRBJ1-6, with D unclear. This CDR3 is 15 amino acids long. V lost 3 bases and J lost 0, with 6 bases in between. CDR1 and CDR2 from the germline V gene are MGHDK and SYGVNS. The CDR3 DNA follows: TGTGCCAGCAGTGACAAGAGCTCCTATAATTCACCCCTCCACTTT. Protein sequence: CASSDKSSYNSPLHF.

This clone showed up just a few times. The chain links TRBV12-3 or TRBV12-4 to TRBJ2-2; 7 bases align to TRBD2. The CDR3 covers 15 residues. V was pared by 7 bases and J by 6 bases, with 11 bases of the junction left unmatched. The CDR3 DNA sequence: TGTGCCAGCATCCCGGAGCGGGGTGGGTCCGGGGAGCTGTTTTTT. This encodes CASIPERGGSGELFF.

This chain links TRBV27 with TRBJ2-1; D may correspond to TRBD1 or TRBD2 (5 bases each). CDR3 size: 16 residues. Germline V gene lookup returns CDR1 MNHEY and CDR2 SMNVEV (reference sequence). V dropped 4 bases and J dropped 6 bases, with 19 bases sitting between them. The CDR3 nucleotides are TGTGCCAGCAGTTCCAAACCGATGTACGGGACCAATGAGCAGTTCTTC. Protein product: CASSSKPMYGTNEQFF.

This clone was picked up many times. The V call is TRBV7-2, the J call TRBJ2-7; maybe TRBD2 (6 bases). Trimming left V 5 bases short and J 6 bases short, with 14 bases between. The CDR3 is made up of 13 amino acids. CDR1 is SGHTA, CDR2 FQGNSA, per germline. The CDR3 DNA reads TGTGCCAGCAGCCCCCTGGGAGCGGGCGAGCAGTACTTC. This sequence encodes CASSPLGAGEQYF.

There are many counts of this clone. V usage is TRBV12-3 or TRBV12-4 and J usage is TRBJ2-2; 9 nucleotides line up with TRBD1. V shed 3 bases, J shed 5 bases, and the junction held 7 bases outside the gene matches. CDR3 length equals 16 residues. The CDR3 loop is CASSLHPGQGTGELFF. For the CDR3, the DNA is TGTGCCAGCAGTTTGCACCCGGGACAGGGAACCGGGGAGCTGTTTTTT.

Worth noting for this clone: It may be a read error: a sequence one base away is much more abundant. The chain links TRBV27 to TRBJ2-7; 9 nucleotides agree with TRBD1. The CDR3 is 17 amino acids. Germline loops: CDR1 MNHEY, CDR2 SMNVEV (reference sequence). The CDR3 DNA is TGTGCCGGCAGTCAAATTCCTGTCGGACAGGGGAACTACGAGCAGTACTTC. As protein: CAGSQIPVGQGNYEQYF.

In its sample, this clone was seen many times. This chain links TRBV6-1 with TRBJ1-1; 8 bases fit TRBD1. After removal of 3 bases from V and 5 bases from J, the junction contained 5 bases not matched to a gene. The CDR3 is 14 amino acids. Looked up from germline, CDR1 is MNHNS and CDR2 is SASEGT. CDR3 sequence (DNA): TGTGCCAGCAGTGACGACAGGGGATGGACTGAAGCTTTCTTT. This gives the protein CASSDDRGWTEAFF.